The present T cell receptor (beta chain) was sequenced within a study of identifying expanded T cells in peripheral blood. Study-level results: Differentially abundant clones: around 1.2 between replicates, 15 to 17 at roughly 2 weeks, less than 25 at four. Variance in clone template counts between approximately two-week samples significantly increased with total template count across all healthy donors.

Assay used: immunoSEQ multiplex PCR; TCRdb lists only in-frame clones, some missing. Here the sample spans 100,000 or so clones, around nine tenths being singletons. The CDR3 consists of 14 residues. CDR1 is LGHNA and CDR2 is YSLEER in the germline V gene. V lost 0 bases and J lost 8, with 13 bases in between. Remarks on this clone: The antigen is unknown.

The sequenced material came from blood. The chain recombines TRBV4-3 with TRBJ1-2; unclear D gene. This receptor was obtained from a person aged 18 to 70 in good health. Written as DNA, the CDR3 is TGCGCCAGCAGCCAAGAATGGCCGACTTACGGCTACACCTTC. It is translated as CASSQEWPTYGYTF.